Listed below are T cell receptor beta chains from one sample, sequenced in a study of control samples from healthy donors and cancer patients. TCRdb keeps only in-frame clones here, not all; method: immunoSEQ multiplex PCR. This table holds 400,000 to 500,000 clones, around 90% found once. The sequencing input was PBMCs. The receptors were sampled from a man between 35 and 55 years old with head and neck cancer. The CDR3 runs from the conserved cysteine through the conserved F or W. Each record gives: D gene, V gene, CDR3 length, clone size, J gene, CDR3 protein, CDR3 DNA. D genes are given only for firm matches. A row's size may be missing; if present it is once, few, many or a size class.

-	TRBV11-2	14	-	TRBJ2-3	CASSLGKSTDTQYF	TGTGCCAGCAGTTTGGGGAAGTCCACAGATACGCAGTATTTT
TRBD1	TRBV2	13	once	TRBJ1-1	CASSEWDRGKAFF	TGTGCCAGCAGTGAGTGGGACAGGGGTAAAGCTTTCTTT
-	TRBV4-2	15	-	TRBJ1-3	CASSLGTVTGNTIYF	TGTGCCAGCAGCCTCGGGACTGTTACTGGAAACACCATATATTTT
TRBD1	TRBV18	17	-	TRBJ2-2	CASSPRDRGINTGELFF	TGTGCCAGCTCACCGCGAGACAGGGGGATCAACACCGGGGAGCTGTTTTTT
-	TRBV5-1	14	-	TRBJ2-1	CASSLGGSDNEQFF	TGCGCCAGCAGCTTGGGGGGTTCCGACAATGAGCAGTTCTTC
-	TRBV2	14	-	TRBJ2-7	CASSEARTAYEQYF	TGTGCCAGCAGTGAAGCGAGGACCGCCTACGAGCAGTACTTC
-	TRBV30	13	-	TRBJ2-7	CAWSVWSQGEQYF	TGTGCCTGGAGTGTTTGGAGCCAGGGCGAGCAGTACTTC
-	TRBV6-5	12	few	TRBJ2-1	CASSYSRGEQFF	TGTGCCAGCAGTTACTCGAGGGGTGAGCAGTTCTTC
-	TRBV5-1	16	-	TRBJ2-5	CASSFVGPQGQETQYF	TGCGCCAGCAGCTTTGTGGGCCCCCAGGGACAAGAGACCCAGTACTTC
TRBD2	TRBV5-1	13	-	TRBJ2-5	CASTGEGQETQYF	TGCGCCAGCACTGGGGAGGGACAAGAGACCCAGTACTTC
-	TRBV19	20	-	TRBJ2-6	CASSAFPGRQESSGANVLTF	TGTGCCAGTAGTGCGTTCCCGGGACGACAAGAGAGCTCTGGGGCCAACGTCCTGACTTTC
-	TRBV11-3	16	few	TRBJ2-1	CASSFGRTGVRGEQFF	TGTGCCAGCAGCTTTGGCCGGACCGGGGTGAGGGGTGAGCAGTTCTTC
-	TRBV2	14	-	TRBJ1-1	CASTTRATNTEAFF	TGTGCCAGCACAACCCGGGCTACGAACACTGAAGCTTTCTTT
-	TRBV11-3	13	-	TRBJ2-7	CASSLGPDYEQYF	TGTGCCAGCAGCTTAGGACCGGACTACGAGCAGTACTTC
-	TRBV12-5	11	-	TRBJ2-1	CASGYRYEQFF	TGTGCTAGTGGTTACCGATACGAGCAGTTCTTC
-	TRBV29-1	13	-	TRBJ1-1	CSVEGYAESEAFF	TGCAGCGTTGAGGGTTACGCGGAGTCTGAAGCTTTCTTT
TRBD1	TRBV7-9	17	-	TRBJ2-6	CASNQGQAVSGANVLTF	TGTGCCAGCAACCAGGGACAGGCAGTCTCTGGGGCCAACGTCCTGACTTTC
-	TRBV7-8	11	-	TRBJ2-7	CASSLESEQYF	TGTGCCAGCAGCTTAGAGTCCGAGCAGTACTTC
-	TRBV29-1	13	-	TRBJ1-1	CSVFTGTGSEAFF	TGCAGCGTTTTTACAGGGACCGGGTCTGAAGCTTTCTTT
-	TRBV4-2	14	-	TRBJ1-1	CASSQGGLNTEAFF	TGTGCCAGCAGCCAAGGGGGTCTGAACACTGAAGCTTTCTTT
-	TRBV15	16	-	TRBJ2-1	CATSRGFLDSDNEQFF	TGTGCCACCAGCAGAGGGTTCTTGGACTCCGACAATGAGCAGTTCTTC
-	TRBV7-3	13	-	TRBJ1-1	CASSFGLNTEAFF	TGTGCCAGCAGCTTCGGATTGAACACTGAAGCTTTCTTT
-	TRBV9	14	-	TRBJ1-2	CASSGSGGNYGYTF	TGTGCCAGCAGCGGGTCCGGGGGGAACTATGGCTACACCTTC
-	TRBV4-3	17	-	TRBJ1-6	CASSQEVSAVYNSPLHF	TGCGCCAGCAGCCAAGAGGTCTCCGCGGTCTATAATTCACCCCTCCACTTT
-	TRBV10-3	14	-	TRBJ2-5	CAISSDSYQETQYF	TGTGCCATCAGTTCGGACTCTTACCAAGAGACCCAGTACTTC
-	TRBV4-1	15	-	TRBJ2-5	CASSPLRQIVETQYF	TGCGCCAGCAGCCCTCTCCGGCAGATAGTAGAGACCCAGTACTTC
TRBD2	TRBV5-6	14	-	TRBJ2-5	CASSLQSGGETQYF	TGTGCCAGCAGCTTGCAAAGCGGGGGGGAGACCCAGTACTTC
TRBD1	TRBV10-2	15	-	TRBJ2-7	CASSEPGQGTYEQYF	TGCGCCAGCAGTGAGCCCGGACAGGGGACCTACGAGCAGTACTTC